The sequence of this T cell receptor beta chain was determined in a study of blood T cell repertoires in COVID-19. For the study at large: PBMCs, B-cell-depleted T cells, or T cells were the source of the cDNA or gDNA that made up the material.

Only in-frame clones appear in the TCRdb table, and some are missing; sequencing was by immunoSEQ multiplex PCR. This table has more than 80,000 clones, approximately 80% appearing once. This clone has more than one count but fewer than ten. The sequenced sample was peripheral blood. The receptor was isolated from an elderly man with COVID-19, enrolled during active disease.

For the CDR3, the DNA is TGTGCCAGCGGTCCGGCAGGGGGCGCCTACGAGCAGTACTTC. Protein: CASGPAGGAYEQYF. The chain has TRBV4-2 and TRBJ2-7; TRBD1 matches 8 bases. The CDR3 covers 14 residues. With 8 bases clipped from V and 2 bases from J, the junction kept 8 bases outside the gene matches. Germline lookup yields CDR1 LGHNA and CDR2 YNFKEQ.